This T cell receptor beta chain appears in the sequencing data of a study of CD8 T cells in ankylosing spondylitis. Each TCR beta library was made by quantitative 5'-RACE that incorporated molecular barcodes. MiXCR, run by TCRdb on the 5' RACE reads, gives a single entry per CDR3 protein. The table has a few hundred thousand distinct CDR3 sequences, about 20% seen once. The sample holds a few counts of this clonotype. The antigen is not known. Regarding the study as a whole: Within ankylosing spondylitis blood, a TCR beta motif made up of under 10 highly homologous variants appeared to be characteristic. Significant enrichment of disease-linked clones was reported in matched ankylosing spondylitis synovial fluid. Disease-associated clonotypes exhibited CD8+ identity and were relatively infrequent in peripheral blood. Past studies reported some motif variants in reactive arthritis synovial fluid and blood.

The CDR3 loop spans 15 amino acids. Trimming removed 5 bases from V and 4 bases from J, with 15 bases in between. Germline CDR1 reads SGHTA; CDR2 reads FQGNSA. The chain recombines TRBV7-2 with TRBJ2-1; D call uncertain. Sequenced material: blood, either unsorted or a sorted T cell fraction (not recorded which). This sequence originates from a male donor with ankylosing spondylitis. The CDR3 DNA reads TGTGCCAGCAGCCGCGAGCTCGATTCTTACAATGAGCAGTTCTTC. Translated: CASSRELDSYNEQFF.